In its sample, the clone carrying this TCR beta chain was seen once. The antigen is unknown. These data originate in a study of CD8 T cells in ankylosing spondylitis. The V gene end was trimmed by 5 bases and the J gene end by 1 base; junction bases not matched to a gene: 13. The CDR3 loop spans 17 amino acids. Germline lookup yields CDR1 SEHNR and CDR2 FQNEAQ (reference sequence). By quantitative 5'-RACE with molecular barcodes, the TCR beta libraries were made. TCRdb reprocessed the 5' RACE reads via MiXCR and lists one record per CDR3 protein. The sample lists roughly 670,000 distinct CDR3 sequences, around 17% occurring once. Whole-study findings and limits: Researchers report that disease-linked clones proved CD8+ and relatively rare in peripheral blood. Matched synovial fluid from ankylosing spondylitis patients was reported to be enriched for disease-linked clones. Some motif variants had been reported before (in reactive arthritis synovial fluid and blood). Ankylosing spondylitis blood seemed to carry a telltale TCR beta motif made of eight highly homologous variants.

Specimen: blood, either unsorted or a sorted T cell fraction (not recorded which). The rearrangement uses TRBV7-9 and TRBJ2-5, with 7 positions matching TRBD2. This receptor was identified in a male donor with ankylosing spondylitis. In DNA form, the CDR3 reads TGTGCCAGCAGCGAATCCCCCGGCGGGACTATCCAAGAGACCCAGTACTTC. Translated, it gives CASSESPGGTIQETQYF.